This TCR beta chain appears in the sequencing data of a study of blood T cell repertoires in COVID-19. Study-level information: Sites across the United States, Italy and Spain contributed samples from acute and convalescent COVID-19. PBMCs, B-cell-depleted T cells, or T cells were the source of the cDNA or gDNA that made up the material.

In the source study's methods: Reference gene primers were amplified, and this amplification served to estimate nucleated cell counts. Generated by immunoSEQ multiplex PCR, the TCRdb table keeps only in-frame clones and is missing some. V and J calls and clone size come straight from that table; D and trimming were deduced from the DNA. The sample includes around 48,000 clones, 86% of them seen just once. J gave up 8 bases and V 2 bases, and 4 bases lay outside the gene matches. Germline assignment: CDR1 SGHRS and CDR2 YFSETQ. The CDR3 is made up of 13 amino acids. The V call is TRBV5-1, the J call TRBJ1-2; 9 positions agree with TRBD1. Sample: peripheral blood. The TCR sequence derives from a man aged 55 to 70 with active or convalescent COVID-19. CDR3 region: CASSLGQGIGYTF. CDR3 bases: TGCGCCAGCAGCTTAGGACAGGGGATCGGCTACACCTTC.